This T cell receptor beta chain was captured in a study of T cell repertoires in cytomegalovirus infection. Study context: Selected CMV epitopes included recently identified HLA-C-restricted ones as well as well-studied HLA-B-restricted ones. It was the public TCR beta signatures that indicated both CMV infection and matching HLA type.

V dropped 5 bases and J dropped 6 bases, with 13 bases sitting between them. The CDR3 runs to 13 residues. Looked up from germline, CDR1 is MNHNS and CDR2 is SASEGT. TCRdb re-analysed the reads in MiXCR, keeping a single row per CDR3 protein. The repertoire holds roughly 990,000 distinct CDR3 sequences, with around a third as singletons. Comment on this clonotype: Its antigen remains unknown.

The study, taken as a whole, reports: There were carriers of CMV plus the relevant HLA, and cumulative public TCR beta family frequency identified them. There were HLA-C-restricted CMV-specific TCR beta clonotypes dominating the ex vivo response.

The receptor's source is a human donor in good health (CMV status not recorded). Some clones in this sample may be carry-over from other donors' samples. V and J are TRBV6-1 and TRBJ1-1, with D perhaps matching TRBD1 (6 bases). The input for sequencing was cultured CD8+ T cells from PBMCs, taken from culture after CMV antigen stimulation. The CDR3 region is CASSYAGDAEAFF. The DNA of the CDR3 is TGTGCCAGCAGTTACGCAGGGGATGCTGAAGCTTTCTTT.